The entry below gives a single T cell receptor (beta chain) sequence along with its context. Combining a sample-barcoded 5' primer with a J-beta primer mix, a second PCR ran for about 6 to 11 cycles. MiXCR was run by TCRdb on the 5' RACE reads, yielding one entry per CDR3 protein. The sample includes 850,000 to 950,000 distinct CDR3 sequences, about 30% of them seen just once. The data stem from a study of blood T cells in healthy people across ages. Approximately 9.7 milliliters was the volume of peripheral blood drawn from each donor. V lost 4 bases and J lost 2, with 15 bases in between. The V gene's germline CDR1 is LGHNA and CDR2 YSLEER. The CDR3 is made up of 15 amino acids.

The sequence came from a woman of 80 years or more in good health. V and J are TRBV4-3 and TRBJ2-7; D possibly corresponds to TRBD2 (5 bases). Sequences were obtained from blood. As DNA, the CDR3 is TGCGCCAGCAGCCCTGGAGCCGGGGATACCTACGAGCAGTACTTC. Protein: CASSPGAGDTYEQYF.